This entry lists 23 T cell receptor beta chains sequenced from one sample in a study of identical twins. TCRdb reprocessed the 5' RACE reads via MiXCR and lists one record per CDR3 protein. The sample shows about 690,000 distinct CDR3 sequences, over 5% of them seen only once. The material sequenced was naive T cells sorted from blood. The origin of the receptors is a man aged 18 to 29 in good health.

V is TRBV3-1 and J is TRBJ2-1; TRBD1 matches 7 bases. V trimming: 4 bases; J trimming: 0 bases; junction bases outside the gene matches: 9. This CDR3 contains 17 residues. Germline CDR1 and CDR2: LGHDT and YNNKEL (reference sequence). The CDR3 loop is CASSPRSGQSSYNEQFF. Written as DNA, the CDR3 is TGTGCCAGCAGCCCTCGTTCGGGACAGAGCTCCTACAATGAGCAGTTCTTC.

The chain combines TRBV5-1 with TRBJ2-7; 7 positions match TRBD2. The trim removed 0 bases at V and 6 bases at J, leaving 9 bases unmatched. The CDR3 extends over 15 amino acids. CDR1 is SGHRS and CDR2 is YFSETQ in the germline V gene. Here the CDR3 reads CASSLARAGRGEQYF. The CDR3, as DNA: TGCGCCAGCAGCTTGGCCAGGGCAGGGAGGGGCGAGCAGTACTTC.

This clonotype turned up a few times. This rearrangement joins TRBV5-6 to TRBJ2-5; D is unresolved. Germline CDR1 SGHDT, CDR2 YYEEEE. V lost 4 bases and J lost 1, with 17 bases in between. The CDR3 is made up of 16 amino acids. CDR3 sequence reads: CASSLRRSRRQETQYF. CDR3 nucleotides: TGTGCCAGCAGCCTCCGCAGGTCCCGACGCCAAGAGACCCAGTACTTC.

This clonotype was counted a few times. The rearrangement joins TRBV7-9 to TRBJ2-1, with D possibly being TRBD2 (6 bases). The germline CDR1 and CDR2 sequences are SEHNR and FQNEAQ (reference sequence). This CDR3 comprises 16 residues. Trimming took 0 bases from V and 6 from J, leaving 15 bases between them. The CDR3 sequence: CASSLAPVGRRNEQFF. The CDR3 region has the DNA TGTGCCAGCAGCTTAGCCCCAGTAGGGAGGCGCAATGAGCAGTTCTTC.

This clonotype was counted only a few times. The J gene is TRBJ2-4, the V gene TRBV4-3, with 8 bases matching TRBD2. The CDR3 has 15 residues. V lost 0 bases and J lost 11; bases outside the gene matches: 9. CDR1 and CDR2 from the germline V gene are LGHNA and YSLEER. CDR3 sequence: CASSQETGGGNFQYF. Written as DNA, the CDR3 is TGCGCCAGCAGCCAAGAAACGGGAGGGGGGAACTTTCAGTACTTC.

This clonotype showed up just a few times. The chain recombines TRBV12-3 or TRBV12-4 with TRBJ2-7; tentative D call: TRBD1 (6 bases). This CDR3 region has 13 residues. Trimming stripped 4 bases from V and 4 bases from J, with 11 bases between. In DNA, the CDR3 is TGTGCCAGCAGTTACAGGGTTGGGTACGAGCAGTACGTC. It translates to CASSYRVGYEQYV.

This chain links TRBV30 with TRBJ2-7, with TRBD2 matching 7 bases. Germline values: CDR1 GTSNPN, CDR2 SVGIG (reference sequence). The CDR3 contains 15 residues. V was pared by 1 base and J by 2 bases, with 8 bases of the junction left unmatched. The CDR3 bases are TGTGCCTGGAGTGGAGGCGGGAGAACGACCTACGAGCAGTACTTC. Its translation is CAWSGGGRTTYEQYF.

This clonotype has ten or more counts. The rearrangement links TRBV12-3 or TRBV12-4 to TRBJ2-5; 8 bases are a match to TRBD1. The CDR3 runs to 15 residues. The V and J ends lost 6 bases and 2 bases, in that order; junction bases with no gene match: 8. Here the CDR3 DNA reads TGTGCCAGCAGCTTGAGTGGGGACAGGCAAGAGACCCAGTACTTC. Residues: CASSLSGDRQETQYF.

This clonotype was observed at least ten times. The rearrangement joins TRBV20-1 to TRBJ2-7; TRBD2 matches 11 bases. With 5 bases clipped from V and 0 bases from J, the junction kept 18 bases outside the gene matches. Germline V lookup: CDR1 DFQATT, CDR2 SNEGSKA (reference sequence). The length of the CDR3 is 19 residues. The CDR3 is CSAWTGTSGTERSSYEQYF. CDR3 DNA: TGCAGTGCTTGGACCGGGACTAGCGGAACAGAAAGGAGCTCCTACGAGCAGTACTTC.

This clonotype occurred many times. The gene calls are TRBV7-3 and TRBJ2-1, with D hard to call. The length of the CDR3 is 15 residues. V gave up 5 bases and J gave up 0 bases, with 11 bases separating them. CDR1 SGHTA and CDR2 FQGTGA come from the germline V gene. The CDR3 bases are TGTGCCAGCAGCGTGGTAAAGAGCTCCTACAATGAGCAGTTCTTC. Its translation is CASSVVKSSYNEQFF.

This clonotype has ten or more counts. The genes are TRBV4-2 and TRBJ1-6; D gene unclear. V was shortened by 0 bases and J by 8 bases, with 11 bases between the two germline ends. CDR1 is LGHNA, CDR2 YNFKEQ, per germline. The CDR3 is 15 residues long. Written as DNA, the CDR3 is TGTGCCAGCAGCCAAGAGGACGGCCGGGATTCACCCCTCCACTTT. The encoded protein is CASSQEDGRDSPLHF.

J is TRBJ1-1 and V is TRBV24-1, with D maybe TRBD1 (6 bases). V shed 9 bases and J shed 13 bases, with 20 bases lying between them. The germline CDR1 and CDR2 sequences are KGHDR and SFDVKD. The CDR3 consists of 12 residues. CDR3 protein: CATLPNRVVGFF. The CDR3 DNA sequence: TGTGCCACCCTCCCGAACAGGGTCGTCGGTTTCTTT.

This clonotype has ten or more counts. The chain is built from TRBV10-3 and TRBJ2-2; D is possibly TRBD1 (7 bases). CDR3 size: 13 residues. With 10 bases removed from V and 4 bases from J, the gap between germline ends came to 13 bases. Germline-derived CDR1 and CDR2 are ENHRY and SYGVKD. The CDR3 bases are TGTGCCACCGCGGGACAGCTCACCGGGGAGCTGTTTTTT. Its translation: CATAGQLTGELFF.

This clonotype was picked up many times. This rearrangement joins TRBV20-1 to TRBJ2-7, with D perhaps TRBD1 (5 bases). Germline V gene sequence: CDR1 DFQATT, CDR2 SNEGSKA (reference sequence). V lost 0 bases, J lost 2 bases, and 14 bases lay in between. The CDR3 has 15 amino acids. CDR3 residues: CSARDSQGSTYEQYV. The DNA for the CDR3 is TGCAGTGCTAGAGATTCCCAGGGCAGCACCTACGAGCAGTACGTC.

The V call is TRBV21-1, the J call TRBJ2-7. TRBV21-1 is deemed a pseudogene. The CDR3 length is 16 residues. In DNA form, the CDR3 reads TGTGCCAGCAGCAAAGCGGGGGATCCAAACTACTACGAGCAGTACTTC. It specifies CASSKAGDPNYYEQYF.

There are many counts of this clonotype. The chain carries TRBV7-9 and TRBJ2-3; the D gene could be TRBD1 or TRBD2 (5 bases each). This CDR3 has 12 residues. V lost 5 bases, J lost 8 bases, and 11 bases lay in between. Germline CDR1 is SEHNR and CDR2 is FQNEAQ (reference sequence). For the CDR3, the DNA is TGTGCCAGCAGCGGACACGGGGCTACGCAGTATTTT. This codes for CASSGHGATQYF.

This clonotype has a handful of counts. J is TRBJ1-1 and V is TRBV20-1; D unclear. Germline CDR1 is DFQATT and CDR2 is SNEGSKA (reference sequence). This CDR3 comprises 14 residues. Trimming took off 4 bases at V and 4 bases at J, with 16 bases between the two ends. Written as DNA, the CDR3 is TGCAGTGCTACACGACTAGGGCCTTCCACTGAAGCTTTCTTT. Encoded protein: CSATRLGPSTEAFF.

The chain combines TRBV12-3 or TRBV12-4 with TRBJ1-4; 7 positions agree with TRBD1. The J segment lost 3 bases and the V segment lost 0 bases, leaving 1 base of the junction unmatched. The CDR3 has 15 amino acids. The CDR3 coding sequence is TGTGCCAGCAGTTTAGCAGGACAGGCTAATGAAAAACTGTTTTTT. It is translated as CASSLAGQANEKLFF.

This clonotype was counted only a few times. The chain carries TRBV9 and TRBJ2-7; TRBD2 aligns across 11 bases. V lost 4 bases, J lost 2 bases, and 11 bases stayed unmatched. Germline CDR1 reads SGDLS; CDR2 reads YYNGEE. This CDR3 comprises 17 residues. CDR3 in DNA: TGTGCCAGCAGCCCCAAATGGGGGACTAGCGGTGCCTACGAGCAGTACTTC. Translation: CASSPKWGTSGAYEQYF.

The sample holds many counts of this clonotype. The chain has TRBV7-8 and TRBJ2-1; possibly TRBD2 for D (6 bases). Germline values: CDR1 SGHVS, CDR2 FQNEAQ. This CDR3 has 15 amino acids. V shed 2 bases and J shed 3 bases, with 11 bases lying between them. CDR3: CASSLTAGSYNEQFF. The DNA for the CDR3 is TGTGCCAGCAGCTTAACGGCGGGGAGCTACAATGAGCAGTTCTTC.

The rearrangement uses TRBV6-5 and TRBJ2-3; D is perhaps TRBD2 (5 bases). The germline gives CDR1 MNHEY, CDR2 SVGAGI. The CDR3 is 15 amino acids. V lost 0 bases, J lost 2 bases, and 9 bases lay in between. The CDR3 region is CASSYSRVITDTQYF. Written as DNA, the CDR3 is TGTGCCAGCAGTTACTCGCGGGTAATCACAGATACGCAGTATTTT.

The gene calls are TRBV10-2 and TRBJ1-1; D is possibly TRBD1 (5 bases). Trimming stripped 8 bases from V and 6 bases from J, with 16 bases between. CDR3 length: 13 residues. CDR1 and CDR2 (germline): WSHSY, SAAADI. The CDR3 DNA follows: TGCGCCAGCGGTGGGGGGGAAGATCCTGAAGCTTTCTTT. It yields the protein CASGGGEDPEAFF.

The table lists this clonotype with many counts. The chain has TRBV12-3 or TRBV12-4 and TRBJ2-3, with 8 bases identical to TRBD2. This CDR3 is 16 amino acids long. J gave up 0 bases and V 6 bases, and 8 bases lay outside the gene matches. CDR3 protein: CASSRDLAGSTDTQYF. CDR3 coding DNA: TGTGCCAGCAGCCGTGACCTAGCGGGTAGCACAGATACGCAGTATTTT.